This T cell receptor beta chain comes out of a study of spatial heterogeneity in lung cancer. Whole-study findings and limits: It was found that expanded intratumoral alpha and beta TCR counts tracked tumor mutation counts.

Indicated time point: sample taken at primary tumor resection. This clonotype was counted many times. The antigen is unknown. TCRdb analysed the 5' RACE reads with MiXCR anew, one entry per CDR3 protein. The sample has about 13,000 distinct CDR3 sequences; around 6.3% are singletons. The receptor was derived from a female donor with early-stage non-small cell lung cancer. The source was lung tumor tissue, collected at surgery.

CDR3 sequence (DNA): TGTGCCAGCAGCTCGCTCCGGGACAGTACTGAAGCTTTCTTT. Its translation is CASSSLRDSTEAFF. The chain joins TRBV7-3 to TRBJ1-1; 7 nucleotides match TRBD1. The CDR3 sequence is 14 residues long. Trimming removed 4 bases from V and 5 bases from J; junction bases left unmatched: 7. Germline CDR1 and CDR2: SGHTA and FQGTGA.